This entry lists 14 T cell receptor beta chains sequenced from one sample in a study of PD-1 blockade in classical Hodgkin lymphoma. Some clones are missing from TCRdb's copy, which holds only in-frame ones; the method was immunoSEQ multiplex PCR. The sample contains tens of thousands of clones, 80% to 90% of which appear only once. There was relapse after autologous stem cell transplantation in every patient, and there was variation in brentuximab vedotin exposure. The sequences come from peripheral blood mononuclear cells (PBMCs), collected at baseline. These receptors all come from a human donor with classical Hodgkin lymphoma.

This chain links TRBV5-4 with TRBJ2-7; D remains unclear. Trimming took 4 bases from V and 6 from J, leaving 11 bases between them. This CDR3 is built from 12 residues. The V gene's germline CDR1 is SGHNT and CDR2 YYREEE (reference sequence). CDR3 loop: CASSPRDGEQYF. The CDR3 coding sequence is TGTGCCAGCAGCCCTAGGGATGGCGAGCAGTACTTC.

This clone was found once. The CDR3 here is CSVGSSGGKDTQYF. The CDR3 coding sequence is TGCAGCGTTGGGTCCAGCGGGGGTAAAGATACGCAGTATTTT. The chain is built from TRBV29-1 and TRBJ2-3, with 8 nucleotides matching TRBD2. V was pared by 4 bases and J by 5 bases, with 8 bases of the junction left unmatched. Germline-derived CDR1 and CDR2 are SQVTM and ANQGSEA. The CDR3 is 14 residues long.

V gene TRBV2 combines with J gene TRBJ1-1; D not resolved. The CDR3 covers 14 residues. The germline CDR1 and CDR2 sequences are SNHLY and FYNNEI. Trimming pared 4 bases from V and 3 bases from J, leaving 12 bases between. CDR3 bases: TGTGCCAGCAGTGGGAACAGCGTGGACACTGAAGCTTTCTTT. It yields the protein CASSGNSVDTEAFF.

This chain links TRBV30 with TRBJ1-2, with unresolved D. Germline V gives CDR1 GTSNPN, CDR2 SVGIG (reference sequence). The CDR3 runs to 12 residues. Trimming stripped 2 bases from V and 8 bases from J, with 12 bases between. CDR3 DNA sequence: TGTGCCTGGAGTTATAGCCCGGGAGGCTACACCTTC. This translates into CAWSYSPGGYTF.

This sequence joins TRBV10-1 and TRBJ2-5; D is uncertain. The ends were cut back, 8 bases at V and 5 bases at J, with 15 bases in the middle. The CDR3 runs 13 residues. Germline CDR1 WNHNN, CDR2 SYGVQD (reference sequence). CDR3 nucleotides: TGCGCCAGCGGTGGTGTCCCTAGGGAGACCCAGTACTTC. It specifies CASGGVPRETQYF.

The V call is TRBV9, the J call TRBJ2-1, with 7 bases matching TRBD2. With 2 bases clipped from V and 9 bases from J, the junction kept 11 bases outside the gene matches. From germline, CDR1 is SGDLS and CDR2 YYNGEE. The CDR3 length is 15 residues. Here the CDR3 reads CASSVDYRGDREQFF. The CDR3 DNA sequence: TGTGCCAGCAGCGTGGACTATCGGGGGGATCGTGAGCAGTTCTTC. Based on the CDR3 plus reference TRBV9 and TRBJ2-1, the full variable domain is DSGVTQTPKHLITATGQRVTLRCSPRSGDLSVYWYQQSLDQGLQFLIQYYNGEERAKGNILERFSAQQFPDLHSELNLSSLELGDSALYFCASSVDYRGDREQFFGPGTRLTVL.

This rearrangement joins TRBV4-1 to TRBJ2-7, with D unclear. From germline, CDR1 is MGHRA and CDR2 YSYEKL. The CDR3 contains 13 residues. V dropped 1 base and J dropped 0 bases, with 4 bases sitting between them. The CDR3 DNA sequence: TGCGCCAGCAGCCAAGTGAACTCCTACGAGCAGTACTTC. Its protein is CASSQVNSYEQYF.

The gene calls are TRBV19 and TRBJ1-3; a possible D gene is TRBD1 (6 bases). Germline V gene lookup returns CDR1 LNHDA and CDR2 SQIVND (reference sequence). CDR3 length: 16 residues. The V end lost 5 bases, the J end lost 0 bases, and 14 bases lay between the germline ends. In nucleotides, the CDR3 is TGTGCCAGTAGTCCTCCCACAGGGATCTCTGGAAACACCATATATTTT. Translating gives CASSPPTGISGNTIYF.

The chain uses TRBV2 and TRBJ2-5; D gene unclear. Germline loops: CDR1 SNHLY, CDR2 FYNNEI. V gave up 10 bases and J gave up 0 bases, with 12 bases separating them. This CDR3 has 13 amino acids. In DNA form, the CDR3 reads TGTGCCACCCCGCCCCAGAACCAAGAGACCCAGTACTTC. The encoded protein is CATPPQNQETQYF.

The chain carries TRBV5-6 and TRBJ2-7; no clear D gene. The V gene lost 8 bases and the J gene lost 1 base, with 16 bases spanning the gap. The CDR3 loop spans 14 amino acids. Germline V CDR1 and CDR2: SGHDT, YYEEEE. The CDR3 sequence: CARDEWGSSYEQYF. CDR3 DNA sequence: TGTGCCAGGGACGAGTGGGGAAGTTCCTACGAGCAGTACTTC.

This chain uses TRBV5-4 with TRBJ2-2; D call uncertain. Germline CDR1 SGHNT, CDR2 YYREEE (reference sequence). CDR3 length equals 14 residues. Deletions cut 3 bases from V and 4 bases from J, with 10 bases between. This CDR3 reads CASSSARTTGELFF. The DNA for the CDR3 is TGTGCCAGCAGCTCGGCTCGGACCACCGGGGAGCTGTTTTTT. The variable domain in full, with the rest retrieved from reference TRBV5-4 and TRBJ2-2, is ETGVTQSPTHLIKTRGQQVTLRCSSQSGHNTVSWYQQALGQGPQFIFQYYREEENGRGNFPPRFSGLQFPNYSSELNVNALELDDSALYLCASSSARTTGELFFGEGSRLTVL.

Here the CDR3 reads CATADRGGFNEKLFF. CDR3 in DNA: TGTGCCACCGCCGACCGTGGGGGTTTTAATGAAAAACTGTTTTTT. V and J are TRBV15 and TRBJ1-4, with D possibly TRBD1 on 5 matching bases. The V and J ends lost 8 bases and 4 bases respectively, with 17 bases between them. Germline V gene data show CDR1 as LNHNV and CDR2 as YYDKDF (reference sequence). The CDR3 extends over 15 amino acids.

The rearrangement uses TRBV19 and TRBJ1-1; D is perhaps TRBD1 (5 bases). Germline lookup yields CDR1 LNHDA and CDR2 SQIVND (reference sequence). The CDR3 has 14 residues. V was pared by 6 bases and J by 11 bases, with 22 bases between. The DNA for the CDR3 is TGTGCCAGTAGGGGGGGAGGGAGTTCAAGAAAGGCTTTCTTT. Translated: CASRGGGSSRKAFF.

The V and J genes are TRBV19 and TRBJ1-3; D is uncertain. Germline assignment: CDR1 LNHDA and CDR2 SQIVND (reference sequence). V was trimmed by 7 bases and J by 2 bases, leaving 9 bases between them. The CDR3 covers 13 residues. The CDR3 nucleotides are TGTGCCAGTACTAGAAGTGCTGGAAACACCATATATTTT. It is translated as CASTRSAGNTIYF. Full variable domain (rest looked up from reference TRBV19 and TRBJ1-3): DGGITQSPKYLFRKEGQNVTLSCEQNLNHDAMYWYRQDPGQGLRLIYYSQIVNDFQKGDIAEGYSVSREKKESFPLTVTSAQKNPTAFYLCASTRSAGNTIYFGEGSWLTVV.